Following are 24 T cell receptor beta chains from one sample sequenced in a study of T cells after yellow fever vaccination. A single record per CDR3 protein comes from TCRdb applying MiXCR to the 5' RACE reads. The table shows under 90,000 distinct CDR3 sequences, with just over 6.5% occurring only once. Sequenced material: CD8+ T cells sorted from PBMCs, taken roughly seven weeks after the first yellow fever vaccination. These receptors were obtained from a man younger than 35 who received the YFV17D yellow fever vaccine.

The sample holds many counts of this clonotype. This chain connects TRBV7-6 to TRBJ2-4; D is uncertain. The germline gives CDR1 SGHVS, CDR2 FNYEAQ. This CDR3 comprises 13 residues. V was cut by 3 bases and J by 8 bases, with 11 bases left in between. The CDR3 sequence is CASSFLPGDIQYF. The CDR3 DNA is TGTGCCAGCAGCTTCCTCCCTGGGGACATTCAGTACTTC. The variable domain in full, completed from reference TRBV7-6 and TRBJ2-4, reads GAGVSQSPRYKVTKRGQDVALRCDPISGHVSLYWYRQALGQGPEFLTYFNYEAQQDKSGLPNDRFSAERPEGSISTLTIQRTEQRDSAMYRCASSFLPGDIQYFGAGTRLSVL.

In this sample, this clonotype turned up a few times. J is TRBJ1-2 and V is TRBV5-6; D unclear. CDR1 and CDR2 from the germline V gene are SGHDT and YYEEEE. Between the trimmed V and J ends, which lost 1 base and 2 bases, there was a span of 12 bases. This CDR3 is 15 amino acids long. The CDR3: CASSLTTGTNYGYTF. CDR3 nucleotides: TGTGCCAGCAGCTTGACTACGGGAACCAACTATGGCTACACCTTC.

This clonotype was seen at least ten times. The chain uses TRBV20-1 and TRBJ1-2, with a tentative D call TRBD1 (5 bases). Trimming removed 3 bases from V and 2 bases from J, with 10 bases in between. This CDR3 contains 13 residues. The germline gives CDR1 DFQATT, CDR2 SNEGSKA (reference sequence). The DNA for the CDR3 is TGCAGTGCTAGGACACGGGACAACTATGGCTACACCTTC. It codes for CSARTRDNYGYTF.

This clonotype was seen at least ten times. The rearrangement uses TRBV12-3 or TRBV12-4 and TRBJ2-7; 9 nucleotides align to TRBD2. V lost 5 bases to trimming and J lost 3 bases; unmatched junction nucleotides: 8. This CDR3 has 15 amino acids. The CDR3 bases are TGTGCCAGCAGTCCTATTATAGCGGGGGTCTACGAGCAGTACTTC. It specifies CASSPIIAGVYEQYF.

As regards this clonotype: A much larger clone differs by one base, so this may be a read error. This chain joins TRBV7-8 and TRBJ2-2; D is perhaps TRBD1 (5 bases). Germline assignment: CDR1 SGHVS and CDR2 FQNEAQ. CDR3 length: 16 amino acids. Written as DNA, the CDR3 is TGTGACAGCAGCTTCCCTCGAGACAGAGATGCCGGGGAGCTGTTTTTT. It codes for CDSSFPRDRDAGELFF. Full variable domain (rest looked up from reference TRBV7-8 and TRBJ2-2): GAGVSQSPRYKVAKRGQDVALRCDPISGHVSLFWYQQALGQGPEFLTYFQNEAQLDKSGLPSDRFFAERPEGSVSTLKIQRTQQEDSAVYLCDSSFPRDRDAGELFFGEGSRLTVL.

This clonotype was seen many times. This sequence joins TRBV14 and TRBJ2-4; the D call may be TRBD1 or TRBD2 (5 bases each). The germline V and J ends were trimmed by 1 base and 0 bases, with 19 bases remaining between them. The CDR3 consists of 19 residues. Germline loops: CDR1 SGHDN, CDR2 FVKESK. DNA for the CDR3: TGTGCCAGCAGCCAAGCTCCCCCTGGGACGGACCTAGCCAAAAACATTCAGTACTTC. This translates into CASSQAPPGTDLAKNIQYF.

Many counts were recorded for this clonotype. The V gene is TRBV9, the J gene TRBJ2-1; 9 bases fit TRBD1. Losses at the gene ends were 3 bases for V and 2 bases for J; bases not matched to a gene: 3. The germline V gene encodes CDR1 SGDLS and CDR2 YYNGEE. The CDR3 loop spans 15 amino acids. The CDR3 nucleotides read TGTGCCAGCAGCGCAACAGGGGGCCCCTACAATGAGCAGTTCTTC. This codes for CASSATGGPYNEQFF.

Remarks on this clonotype: The junction and the germline gene differ at one end; a read error may be behind it. V and J are TRBV6-1 and TRBJ1-4, with unresolved D. Germline V lookup: CDR1 MNHNS, CDR2 SASEGT. The CDR3 extends over 15 amino acids. In nucleotides, the CDR3 is TGTGCCAGCAGTCCCCGACGGGCAACTAATGAAAAACTGTCTTTT. Encoded protein: CASSPRRATNEKLSF.

The J gene is TRBJ2-7, the V gene TRBV7-2, with a possible D match to TRBD2 (6 bases). V was cut by 3 bases and J by 6 bases, with 15 bases left in between. The CDR3 contains 14 residues. Germline V CDR1 and CDR2: SGHTA, FQGNSA. The chain's CDR3 is CASSFRGSAREQYF. The CDR3 nucleotides read TGTGCCAGCAGCTTCCGGGGGTCAGCGCGCGAGCAGTACTTC.

This clonotype was observed many times. This chain uses TRBV15 with TRBJ2-3; no firm D call. CDR3 length equals 16 residues. The V gene's germline CDR1 is LNHNV and CDR2 YYDKDF (reference sequence). V gave up 0 bases and J gave up 3 bases, with 13 bases separating them. The CDR3 loop is CATSREVIGTTDTQYF. As DNA, the CDR3 is TGTGCCACCAGCAGAGAGGTTATCGGTACAACAGATACGCAGTATTTT.

This clonotype was seen a few times. The chain recombines TRBV12-3 or TRBV12-4 with TRBJ2-1, with D perhaps TRBD1 (5 bases). This CDR3 has 15 amino acids. The V and J ends lost 4 bases and 2 bases respectively, with 12 bases between them. In DNA form, the CDR3 reads TGTGCCAGCAGTTCGACAGATACAACCTACAATGAGCAGTTCTTC. Its protein product is CASSSTDTTYNEQFF.

This clonotype was counted at least ten times. The V gene is TRBV6-2 or TRBV6-3, the J gene TRBJ2-7; the match to TRBD1 covers 10 bases. V lost 5 bases, J lost 5 bases, and 3 bases stayed unmatched. The germline CDR1 and CDR2 sequences are MNHEY and SVGEGT. The CDR3 extends over 13 amino acids. CDR3 amino acids: CASSGTGDHEQYV. Written as DNA, the CDR3 is TGTGCCAGCAGTGGGACAGGGGACCACGAGCAGTACGTC.

This clonotype was found many times. The chain links TRBV9 to TRBJ2-7; D not certain. Germline CDR1 is SGDLS and CDR2 is YYNGEE. The CDR3 contains 14 residues. V dropped 0 bases and J dropped 5 bases, with 12 bases sitting between them. CDR3 amino acids: CASSVGGSPNEQYF. DNA of the CDR3: TGTGCCAGCAGCGTAGGGGGTAGTCCTAACGAGCAGTACTTC. The whole variable domain, remainder taken from reference TRBV9 and TRBJ2-7, is DSGVTQTPKHLITATGQRVTLRCSPRSGDLSVYWYQQSLDQGLQFLIQYYNGEERAKGNILERFSAQQFPDLHSELNLSSLELGDSALYFCASSVGGSPNEQYFGPGTRLTVT.

This clonotype was observed many times. The J gene is TRBJ2-1, the V gene TRBV7-9; the match to TRBD2 covers 9 bases. The CDR3 has 15 amino acids. Losses at the gene ends were 10 bases for V and 10 bases for J; bases not matched to a gene: 17. Germline V CDR1 and CDR2: SEHNR, FQNEAQ (reference sequence). For the CDR3, the DNA is TGTGCCATCCCTCCGGGCGGGGGGGAGGTGGGAGAGCAGTTCTTC. Its translation is CAIPPGGGEVGEQFF.

This clonotype was seen only a few times. The J gene is TRBJ2-5, the V gene TRBV6-2 or TRBV6-3, with D tentatively TRBD2 (6 bases). CDR3 length: 15 amino acids. Per germline, CDR1 MNHEY and CDR2 SVGEGT. The V gene lost 7 bases and the J gene lost 7 bases, with 22 bases spanning the gap. The CDR3 DNA sequence: TGTGCCAGCATAAGGGACTCCCCATTTAGGGGGACCCAGTACTTC. Translated, it gives CASIRDSPFRGTQYF.

This clonotype appeared many times. The chain recombines TRBV5-1 with TRBJ2-1, with D hard to call. The V gene lost 1 base and the J gene lost 7 bases, with 6 bases spanning the gap. Per germline, CDR1 SGHRS and CDR2 YFSETQ. The CDR3 has 12 residues. The DNA for the CDR3 is TGCGCCAGCAGCTTGACCGAGAATGAGCAGTTCTTC. Amino acids: CASSLTENEQFF.

This clonotype was counted many times. The chain is built from TRBV29-1 and TRBJ2-3, with D possibly called TRBD1 or TRBD2 (7 bases each). With 3 bases removed from V and 3 bases from J, the gap between germline ends came to 16 bases. The CDR3 runs 15 residues. Germline CDR1 SQVTM, CDR2 ANQGSEA. The CDR3 spells CSVETGRGSTDTQYF. CDR3 DNA: TGCAGCGTTGAGACAGGGCGGGGGTCAACAGATACGCAGTATTTT.

The rearrangement uses TRBV19 and TRBJ1-5; weak D call: TRBD1 (5 bases). The CDR3 runs 14 residues. Germline CDR1 is LNHDA and CDR2 is SQIVND (reference sequence). With 8 bases removed from V and 7 bases from J, the gap between germline ends came to 18 bases. The chain's CDR3 is CASRTRGGSQPQHF. The CDR3 DNA is TGTGCCAGTCGCACCCGCGGGGGATCCCAGCCCCAGCATTTT.

Ten or more counts support this clonotype. The chain's CDR3 is CASSRLRLADETQYF. The DNA for the CDR3 is TGTGCCAGCAGCCGCCTCAGACTAGCTGACGAGACCCAGTACTTC. The V and J genes are TRBV7-8 and TRBJ2-5; 7 bases match TRBD2. The CDR3 loop spans 15 amino acids. Germline V gives CDR1 SGHVS, CDR2 FQNEAQ. Trimming at V came to 5 bases and at J to 5 bases, leaving 11 bases not matched to a gene.

There are many counts of this clonotype. The chain has TRBV20-1 and TRBJ1-1; the D is unclear. Trimming left V 4 bases short and J 1 base short, with 7 bases between. The CDR3 runs to 12 residues. The V gene's germline CDR1 is DFQATT and CDR2 SNEGSKA (reference sequence). The CDR3 sequence is CSAKASNTEAFF. DNA of the CDR3: TGCAGTGCTAAGGCGTCGAACACTGAAGCTTTCTTT.

This clonotype was counted ten times or more. The gene calls are TRBV4-3 and TRBJ2-1, with TRBD2 identical over 10 bases. J gave up 1 base and V 5 bases, and 11 bases lay outside the gene matches. Germline-derived CDR1 and CDR2 are LGHNA and YSLEER. This CDR3 region has 18 residues. In DNA, the CDR3 is TGCGCCAGCAGCTCAGTCGCTAGCGGGGGAACGTCCTACAATGAGCAGTTCTTC. This translates into CASSSVASGGTSYNEQFF.

This clonotype was seen many times. V gene TRBV7-8 combines with J gene TRBJ2-1, with D tentatively TRBD2 (5 bases). Germline CDR1 is SGHVS and CDR2 is FQNEAQ. This CDR3 has 13 amino acids. Trimming took 8 bases from V and 2 from J, leaving 10 bases between them. The CDR3 loop is CASVRTPYNEQFF. CDR3 nucleotides: TGTGCCAGCGTAAGGACTCCCTACAATGAGCAGTTCTTC.

The chain recombines TRBV11-3 with TRBJ2-1; D tentatively fits TRBD1 or TRBD2 (5 bases each). Germline loops: CDR1 SGHNT, CDR2 YENEEA. Trimming stripped 2 bases from V and 0 bases from J, with 8 bases between. CDR3 length: 15 amino acids. For the CDR3, the DNA is TGTGCCAGCAGCTTACGTGGGGGCTCCTACAATGAGCAGTTCTTC. Amino acid sequence: CASSLRGGSYNEQFF.

This clonotype was counted at least ten times. This chain links TRBV6-2 or TRBV6-3 with TRBJ2-1, with 8 bases that match TRBD2. Trimming removed 6 bases from V and 8 bases from J; junction bases left unmatched: 12. Per germline, CDR1 MNHEY and CDR2 SVGEGT. This CDR3 spans 15 amino acids. The chain's CDR3 is CASSQLGRGADEQFF. The CDR3 DNA follows: TGTGCCAGCAGCCAGTTGGGGCGGGGGGCCGATGAGCAGTTCTTC.